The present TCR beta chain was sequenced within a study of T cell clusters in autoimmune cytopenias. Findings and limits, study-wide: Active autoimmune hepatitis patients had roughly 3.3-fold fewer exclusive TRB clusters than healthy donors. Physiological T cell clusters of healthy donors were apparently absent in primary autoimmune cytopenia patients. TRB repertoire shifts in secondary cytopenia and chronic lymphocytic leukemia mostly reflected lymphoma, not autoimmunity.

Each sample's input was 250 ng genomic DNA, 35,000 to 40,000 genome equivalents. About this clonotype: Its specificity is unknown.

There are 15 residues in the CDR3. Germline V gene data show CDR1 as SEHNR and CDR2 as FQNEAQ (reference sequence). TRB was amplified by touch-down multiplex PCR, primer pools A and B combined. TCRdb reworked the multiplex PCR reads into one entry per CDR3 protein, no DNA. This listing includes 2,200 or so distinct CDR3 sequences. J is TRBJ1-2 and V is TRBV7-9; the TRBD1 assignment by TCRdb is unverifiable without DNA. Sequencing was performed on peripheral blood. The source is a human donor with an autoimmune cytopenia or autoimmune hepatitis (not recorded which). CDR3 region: CASSLDLGGGYGYTF.